These 9 T cell receptor beta chains were all obtained from the same sample, sequenced in a study of PD-1 blockade in mismatch repair-deficient tumors. The table came from immunoSEQ multiplex PCR; TCRdb's copy has only in-frame clones and leaves some out. The repertoire includes roughly 32,000 clones, 80% of them detected once, and approximately 3.6% sits in the top ten. This material consisted of PBMCs, taken less than 7 weeks after starting pembrolizumab. The receptors were sampled from an adult with mismatch repair-deficient cancer.

The rearrangement uses TRBV5-4 and TRBJ2-1; 8 bases line up with TRBD2. The J segment lost 3 bases and the V segment lost 0 bases, leaving 8 bases of the junction unmatched. CDR1 and CDR2 from the germline V gene are SGHNT and YYREEE (reference sequence). This CDR3 has 17 residues. The CDR3 loop is CASSLGPAGVIYNEQFF. Written as DNA, the CDR3 is TGTGCCAGCAGCTTGGGGCCAGCGGGAGTTATCTACAATGAGCAGTTCTTC.

The V gene is TRBV19, the J gene TRBJ2-1; D might be TRBD2 (6 bases). Trimming stripped 3 bases from V and 15 bases from J, with 15 bases between. The CDR3 is made up of 12 amino acids. CDR1 and CDR2 (germline): LNHDA, SQIVND (reference sequence). CDR3 loop: CASSIREKVMFF. The CDR3, as DNA: TGTGCCAGTAGTATCCGGGAGAAAGTGATGTTCTTC.

The chain joins TRBV6-1 to TRBJ1-1; D gene unclear. The CDR3 extends over 13 amino acids. The V gene lost 4 bases and the J gene lost 5 bases, with 11 bases spanning the gap. The germline V gene encodes CDR1 MNHNS and CDR2 SASEGT. In DNA form, the CDR3 reads TGTGCCAGCAGTGCAGAGGATTGGACTGAAGCTTTCTTT. This encodes CASSAEDWTEAFF.

The genes are TRBV9 and TRBJ2-2; TRBD1 is a possible D gene (6 bases). This CDR3 has 15 residues. The V end lost 2 bases, the J end lost 3 bases, and 11 bases lay between the germline ends. CDR1 and CDR2 from the germline V gene are SGDLS and YYNGEE. The CDR3 DNA reads TGTGCCAGCAGCGTCGGGACAATACACACCGGGGAGCTGTTTTTT. Its protein product is CASSVGTIHTGELFF.

The gene calls are TRBV6-5 and TRBJ1-5; D unclear. The CDR3 sequence is 15 residues long. V dropped 3 bases and J dropped 0 bases, with 9 bases sitting between them. Germline CDR1 and CDR2: MNHEY and SVGAGI. The CDR3 nucleotides read TGTGCCAGCAGTTATGTAGGAGTTAGCAATCAGCCCCAGCATTTT. Its protein is CASSYVGVSNQPQHF.

In its sample, this clone was seen a few times. The chain joins TRBV5-1 to TRBJ1-1; D perhaps matches TRBD1 (6 bases). V lost 2 bases and J lost 3, with 11 bases in between. The CDR3 extends over 14 amino acids. Per the germline V gene, CDR1 is SGHRS and CDR2 is YFSETQ. This chain's CDR3 is CASSLDRPDTEAFF. In DNA form, the CDR3 reads TGCGCCAGCAGCTTAGACAGGCCGGACACTGAAGCTTTCTTT.

V gene TRBV7-6 combines with J gene TRBJ2-7; 9 bases are a match to TRBD1. CDR1 and CDR2 from the germline V gene are SGHVS and FNYEAQ. J gave up 1 base and V 5 bases, and 6 bases lay outside the gene matches. The CDR3 spans 15 residues. The CDR3, as DNA: TGTGCCAGCAGCGACCGGGACAGGGCGTCCTACGAGCAGTACTTC. This codes for CASSDRDRASYEQYF.

This sequence joins TRBV29-1 and TRBJ2-2, with D possibly being TRBD2 (6 bases). With 7 bases removed from V and 6 bases from J, the gap between germline ends came to 12 bases. Germline V gene lookup returns CDR1 SQVTM and CDR2 ANQGSEA. This CDR3 region has 12 residues. Written as DNA, the CDR3 is TGCAGCGGAGTTGGGGAGGCCGGGGAGCTGTTTTTT. Translating gives CSGVGEAGELFF.

The V call is TRBV29-1, the J call TRBJ1-2; D remains ambiguous. The CDR3 runs 13 residues. V lost 4 bases and J 3 bases, leaving 12 bases between the germline ends. Germline assignment: CDR1 SQVTM and CDR2 ANQGSEA. The CDR3 spells CSVGPRLYYGYTF. As DNA, the CDR3 is TGCAGCGTTGGGCCCAGACTGTACTATGGCTACACCTTC.